These T cell receptor beta chains were read from a single sample in a study of identical twins. TCRdb re-derived calls from the 5' RACE reads in MiXCR, one entry per CDR3 protein. The table lists approximately 1.8 million distinct CDR3 sequences, 32% of them singletons. Material: cord blood. The source of these receptors is a newborn girl in good health. CDR3s include the opening cysteine and the closing phenylalanine or tryptophan. D genes are given only for firm matches. Not every row has a clone size; where given, it reads once, few, many or a size class.

D	size	length	V	J	DNA	CDR3
NA	few	12	TRBV25-1	TRBJ1-6	TGTGCCAGCAGTGATCTAAATTCGCCCCTCCACTTT	CASSDLNSPLHF
TRBD2	NA	16	TRBV7-2	TRBJ2-2	TGTGCCAGCAGAAGAAAGCGGGGGTCGAACACCGGGGAGCTGTTTTTT	CASRRKRGSNTGELFF
NA	once	14	TRBV20-1	TRBJ2-4	TGCAGTGCTACGGGGGCCCTAGCCAAAAACATTCAGTACTTC	CSATGALAKNIQYF
NA	NA	15	TRBV12-3/TRBV12-4	TRBJ1-6	TGTGCCAGCAGTCCTCAGACAGGCGACACATCACCCCTCCACTTT	CASSPQTGDTSPLHF
NA	NA	14	TRBV11-1	TRBJ2-3	TGTGCCAGCAGCGGCCGGGATCCCACAGATACGCAGTATTTT	CASSGRDPTDTQYF
TRBD2	once	14	TRBV4-1	TRBJ2-3	TGCGCCAGCAGCCAAGACGGGGGGAGGGATACGCAGTATTTT	CASSQDGGRDTQYF
TRBD1	NA	15	TRBV10-3	TRBJ1-2	TGTGCCATCACCGCCCCGGGACAGGGAAACTATGGCTACACCTTC	CAITAPGQGNYGYTF
NA	NA	15	TRBV27	TRBJ1-5	TGTGCCAGCAGTTTATGGCCAGGGGGCAATCAGCCCCAGCATTTT	CASSLWPGGNQPQHF
TRBD2	many	17	TRBV20-1	TRBJ2-1	TGCAGTGCTAGAGGACTAGCGGGAGGGCCCTCCTACAATGAGCAGTTCTTC	CSARGLAGGPSYNEQFF
TRBD2	NA	15	TRBV20-1	TRBJ2-1	TGCAGTGCTAGAGATAGGGCGGGGGGGCCACATGAGCAGTTCTTC	CSARDRAGGPHEQFF
NA	few	15	TRBV25-1	TRBJ1-6	TGTGCCAGCAGTGAATGGGGCGGGAGTGATTCACCCCTCCACTTT	CASSEWGGSDSPLHF
TRBD2	NA	15	TRBV28	TRBJ2-5	TGTGCCAGCAGTCCTCTAGCGGGAGGAACCTACAAGCAGTACTTC	CASSPLAGGTYKQYF
NA	many	15	TRBV7-2	TRBJ2-5	TGTGCCAGCAGCCGAAACAGGATTTTTCAAGAGACCCAGTACTTC	CASSRNRIFQETQYF
NA	NA	17	TRBV5-8	TRBJ1-5	TGTGCCAGCAGCTTTATACGGGCGAGATATAGCAATCAGCCCCAGCATTTT	CASSFIRARYSNQPQHF
TRBD1	NA	14	TRBV6-5	TRBJ1-6	TGTGCCAGCAGAAAACAGGGGATTAATTCACCCCTCCACTTT	CASRKQGINSPLHF
NA	few	15	TRBV9	TRBJ2-1	TGTGCCAGCAGCACCCGGAGCCCCTCCTACAATGAGCAGTTCTTC	CASSTRSPSYNEQFF
NA	NA	15	TRBV2	TRBJ2-1	TGTGCCAGCAGAATTGGGGCCCCGGCTTACAATGAGCAGTTCTTC	CASRIGAPAYNEQFF
NA	NA	16	TRBV25-1	TRBJ2-1	TGTGCCAGCAGTGAACCCCCCCGGGGAAGTTACAATGAGCAGTTCTTC	CASSEPPRGSYNEQFF
TRBD2	NA	18	TRBV7-2	TRBJ2-3	TGTGCCAGCAGCGGACTAGCGGGAGGGTTTTGGGGCACAGATACGCAGTATTTT	CASSGLAGGFWGTDTQYF
NA	many	14	TRBV21-1	TRBJ2-5	TGTGCCAGCAGCGAAAGGGCTATCCAAGAGACCCAGTACTTC	CASSERAIQETQYF
NA	NA	15	TRBV20-1	TRBJ1-5	TGCAGTGCTAGAGAAAACGTCCGGATCAATCAGCCCCAGCATTTT	CSARENVRINQPQHF
NA	NA	12	TRBV19	TRBJ2-1	TGTGCCAGTAGCGACCATAGGATTGAGCAGTTCTTC	CASSDHRIEQFF
NA	few	12	TRBV28	TRBJ2-7	TGTGCCAGCAGTCCGATAGCGGACGAGCAGTACTTC	CASSPIADEQYF
TRBD1	NA	17	TRBV6-5	TRBJ2-7	TGTGCCAGCAGCTACTCGGCGTCCAGGGGGCTTTTCGACGAGCAGTACTTC	CASSYSASRGLFDEQYF
NA	few	14	TRBV10-3	TRBJ1-5	TGTGCCATCAGCGCAGCATATAGCAATCAGCCCCAGCATTTT	CAISAAYSNQPQHF
NA	NA	10	TRBV9	TRBJ2-7	TGTTCCAGCAGCCGCGACGAGCAGTACTTC	CSSSRDEQYF
TRBD1	few	14	TRBV5-4	TRBJ1-2	TGTGCCAGCAGCTTGGGGGCAGGGGGCGATGGCTACACCTTC	CASSLGAGGDGYTF
NA	many	14	TRBV6-1	TRBJ2-3	TGTGCCAGCAGTGAAAGGGGACGCACAGATACGCAGTATTTT	CASSERGRTDTQYF
NA	NA	15	TRBV18	TRBJ1-2	TGTGCCAGCTCACCGAGGACAGTTCGTAACTATGGCTACACCTTC	CASSPRTVRNYGYTF
TRBD1	NA	17	TRBV6-5	TRBJ2-3	TGTGCCAGCATTACGGGCCCCGGGACAGGGCACACAGATACGCAGTATTTT	CASITGPGTGHTDTQYF
TRBD1	NA	14	TRBV28	TRBJ2-1	TGTGCCAGCAGTTTGGCGGACAGGGGAGAGACCCAGTTCTTC	CASSLADRGETQFF
TRBD1	NA	15	TRBV14	TRBJ1-1	TGTGCCAGCAGCCAAGACCCGGACAGGGGGCTTGAAGCTTTCTTT	CASSQDPDRGLEAFF
NA	NA	12	TRBV6-5	TRBJ1-2	TGTGCCAGCAGTTACATGGGGGCTGGCTACACCTTC	CASSYMGAGYTF
TRBD2	NA	15	TRBV7-9	TRBJ2-1	TGTGCCAGCAGATCAACTAGCGGGAGGACGTATGAGCAGTTCTTC	CASRSTSGRTYEQFF
NA	once	14	TRBV5-1	TRBJ1-1	TGCGCCAGCAGCGGGCCAAGGGGACCCACTGAAGCTTTCTTT	CASSGPRGPTEAFF
TRBD1	NA	18	TRBV5-1	TRBJ1-4	TGCGCCAGCAGCCGAAGGACAGGGCGAATGGGGACTAATGAAAAACTGTTTTTT	CASSRRTGRMGTNEKLFF
TRBD1	NA	13	TRBV20-1	TRBJ2-1	TGCAGCGACCTGGACAGGGGATGGAATGAGCAGTTCTTC	CSDLDRGWNEQFF
TRBD1	few	16	TRBV5-1	TRBJ1-1	TGCGCCAGCAGCTGGAGGAACAGGGGGCGGAACACTGAAGCTTTCTTT	CASSWRNRGRNTEAFF
TRBD2	many	15	TRBV4-2	TRBJ2-7	TGTGCCAGCAGTCAGGGACTAGCGGACTCCTACGAGCAGTACTTC	CASSQGLADSYEQYF
TRBD2	few	14	TRBV20-1	TRBJ2-3	TGCAGTGCTACTCTGGGGGGGTTAGTGGATACGCAGTATTTT	CSATLGGLVDTQYF
TRBD2	few	13	TRBV25-1	TRBJ2-7	TGTGCCAGCTCTGATAGCGGGGGCTACGAGCAGTACTTC	CASSDSGGYEQYF
TRBD2	NA	16	TRBV20-1	TRBJ2-3	TGCAGTGCTTTCGGGGCCCTAGCGGGGAACACAGATACGCAGTATTTT	CSAFGALAGNTDTQYF
NA	few	13	TRBV20-1	TRBJ1-4	TGCAGTGCTCGGGACACCGCGAATGAAAAACTGTTTTTT	CSARDTANEKLFF
TRBD2	NA	15	TRBV29-1	TRBJ2-1	TGCAGCGTTGAAGATGGGCTAGCGGGACTTCATGAGCAGTTCTTC	CSVEDGLAGLHEQFF
TRBD1	NA	16	TRBV27	TRBJ2-2	TGTGCCAGCAGTCCAAGGACAGGAACGAACACCGGGGAGCTGTTTTTT	CASSPRTGTNTGELFF
TRBD2	NA	16	TRBV20-1	TRBJ2-5	TGCAGTGCTAGAGGGTTCAGCGGGAGGTTGGAAGAGACCCAGTACTTC	CSARGFSGRLEETQYF
NA	NA	14	TRBV2	TRBJ2-7	TGTGCCAGCAGTGAAACGACAGCGAACTACGAGCAGTACTTC	CASSETTANYEQYF
NA	NA	16	TRBV7-2	TRBJ2-1	TGTGCCAGCAGCTTACGGCGACATAGCTCCTACAATGAGCAGTTCTTC	CASSLRRHSSYNEQFF
NA	NA	14	TRBV27	TRBJ1-2	TGTGCCAGCAGTTTAGGGTCGGGGAGGTATGGCTACACCTTC	CASSLGSGRYGYTF
NA	NA	15	TRBV5-1	TRBJ1-2	TGCGCCAGCAGCTTGGAGGCCCCAAGTTCCTATGGCTACACCTTC	CASSLEAPSSYGYTF